This T cell receptor beta chain was documented in a study of Graves' ophthalmopathy and Graves' hyperthyroidism. Overall study context: Hyperthyroidism showing no ophthalmopathy within 18 months of follow-up was stable.

In its sample, this clonotype was seen many times. As the template, RNA transcripts were used to amplify TCR beta CDR3 regions. Investigators did first-round RT-PCR with HTBI primers, then second-round multiplex PCR. TCRdb reprocessed the multiplex PCR reads via MiXCR and lists one record per CDR3 protein. This table has roughly 600,000 distinct CDR3 sequences, roughly 39% appearing once. The V segment lost 4 bases and the J segment 8 bases; nucleotides outside the gene matches: 3. The germline CDR1 and CDR2 sequences are MNHEY and SVGAGI. This CDR3 spans 14 amino acids. Clinicians diagnosed using symptoms, serum thyroxine, TRAb, thyroid ultrasound and orbital computed tomography.

The chain uses TRBV6-5 and TRBJ1-4; 11 bases fit TRBD1. The TCR comes from an adult man with Graves' hyperthyroidism. The material sequenced was peripheral blood or thyroid tissue (not recorded which). The CDR3 nucleotides read TGTGCCAGCAGTTGGGACAGGGGGGCCGAAAAACTGTTTTTT. This gives the protein CASSWDRGAEKLFF.